Presented here are 12 T cell receptor beta chains from one specimen sequenced in a study of blood T cell repertoires in COVID-19. Produced via immunoSEQ multiplex PCR; TCRdb's table is partial and in-frame only. Among about 200,000 clones listed, 85% to 95% were seen once. Material: peripheral blood. All receptors derive from a man aged 30 to 39 with COVID-19, enrolled during active disease.

This sequence joins TRBV6-5 and TRBJ2-1; D is undetermined. In germline, CDR1 is MNHEY, CDR2 SVGAGI. This CDR3 region has 11 residues. V was trimmed by 6 bases and J by 5 bases, leaving 5 bases between them. CDR3 DNA sequence: TGTGCCAGCAGAGACAACAATGAGCAGTTCTTC. Its translation is CASRDNNEQFF.

This sequence joins TRBV18 and TRBJ2-1, with 10 positions matching TRBD2. Germline V gene sequence: CDR1 KGHSH, CDR2 LQKENI. The CDR3 is made up of 14 amino acids. Losses at the gene ends were 3 bases for V and 13 bases for J; bases not matched to a gene: 9. CDR3 sequence (DNA): TGTGCCAGCTCACCCTCGACCAGCGGGGGGGCCCAGTTCTTC. Its protein product is CASSPSTSGGAQFF. The complete variable domain, with remaining parts taken from reference TRBV18 and TRBJ2-1, reads NAGVMQNPRHLVRRRGQEARLRCSPMKGHSHVYWYRQLPEEGLKFMVYLQKENIIDESGMPKERFSAEFPKEGPSILRIQQVVRGDSAAYFCASSPSTSGGAQFFGPGTRLTVL.

The V and J genes are TRBV7-3 and TRBJ1-2; 10 bases line up with TRBD1. Trimming removed 5 bases from V and 7 bases from J; junction bases left unmatched: 4. Germline-derived CDR1 and CDR2 are SGHTA and FQGTGA. The CDR3 totals 13 residues. The CDR3 is CASSSDRGLGYTF. CDR3 DNA: TGTGCCAGCAGCAGCGACAGGGGGCTTGGCTACACCTTC.

This rearrangement joins TRBV12-3 or TRBV12-4 to TRBJ1-1; 9 bases are shared with TRBD1. Unmatched junction bases numbered 7, after V lost 6 bases and J lost 8 bases. The CDR3 runs 13 residues. CDR3 in amino acids: CASRPTGGQEAFF. CDR3 bases: TGTGCCAGCAGGCCTACAGGGGGCCAGGAAGCTTTCTTT.

The chain carries TRBV5-4 and TRBJ1-1; TRBD1 matches 9 bases. The CDR3 covers 17 residues. Germline V gene data show CDR1 as SGHNT and CDR2 as YYREEE (reference sequence). The trim removed 0 bases at V and 0 bases at J, leaving 6 bases unmatched. DNA for the CDR3: TGTGCCAGCAGCTTGGAAGGGACAGGGTGGATGAACACTGAAGCTTTCTTT. It translates to CASSLEGTGWMNTEAFF.

This sequence joins TRBV2 and TRBJ2-3; perhaps TRBD1 as D (6 bases). With 11 bases removed from V and 4 bases from J, the gap between germline ends came to 16 bases. CDR1 is SNHLY, CDR2 FYNNEI, per germline. CDR3 length: 13 amino acids. CDR3 region: CAGHRARADTQYF. The CDR3 DNA is TGTGCCGGACACAGGGCGAGAGCAGATACGCAGTATTTT.

The chain couples TRBV18 to TRBJ1-1; D is perhaps TRBD1 (5 bases). CDR3 length: 13 amino acids. Germline V gives CDR1 KGHSH, CDR2 LQKENI. V was trimmed by 3 bases and J by 4 bases, leaving 9 bases between them. CDR3 DNA sequence: TGTGCCAGCTCACCGTCAGGGTTCACTGAAGCTTTCTTT. Translated, it gives CASSPSGFTEAFF.

This clone occurred once. This chain joins TRBV19 and TRBJ2-5, with D maybe TRBD2 (8 bases). Germline CDR1 LNHDA, CDR2 SQIVND (reference sequence). V lost 4 bases and J lost 4, with 19 bases in between. The CDR3 loop spans 16 amino acids. The CDR3 DNA reads as TGTGCCAGTAGTAATATCGGGAGGGGGCACTCAGAGACCCAGTACTTC. This encodes CASSNIGRGHSETQYF.

This chain uses TRBV19 with TRBJ1-2, with 8 positions matching TRBD1. The ends lost 6 bases at V and 8 bases at J; junction bases unmatched: 8. The CDR3 has 13 amino acids. The germline CDR1 and CDR2 sequences are LNHDA and SQIVND (reference sequence). In DNA form, the CDR3 reads TGTGCCAGTAGCCACTCGGACAGGGAGGGCTACACCTTC. This translates into CASSHSDREGYTF.

This chain uses TRBV7-3 with TRBJ2-1; D may be TRBD2 (5 bases). The germline V gene encodes CDR1 SGHTA and CDR2 FQGTGA. CDR3 size: 15 residues. Trimming removed 1 base from V and 9 bases from J, with 16 bases in between. The CDR3 region has the DNA TGTGCCAGCAGCTTAAGTCTAGCCCAATACGGTGAGCAGTTCTTC. It yields the protein CASSLSLAQYGEQFF.

In this sample, this clone turned up once. The chain links TRBV11-2 to TRBJ1-1; a possible D gene is TRBD1 (6 bases). Trimming left V 3 bases short and J 4 bases short, with 12 bases between. Per the germline V gene, CDR1 is SGHAT and CDR2 is FQNNGV. This CDR3 spans 14 amino acids. As DNA, the CDR3 is TGTGCCAGCAGCTTCGGAGGACAGTCCACTGAAGCTTTCTTT. It specifies CASSFGGQSTEAFF.

This chain links TRBV9 with TRBJ1-3; D not resolved. The CDR3 covers 16 residues. With 1 base removed from V and 0 bases from J, the gap between germline ends came to 11 bases. CDR1 SGDLS and CDR2 YYNGEE come from the germline V gene. The CDR3 region has the DNA TGTGCCAGCAGCGTAAGAGCACTTAGCTCTGGAAACACCATATATTTT. This encodes CASSVRALSSGNTIYF.